Sequencing of this T cell receptor beta chain was carried out in a study of T cells after posttransplantation cyclophosphamide. The table came from immunoSEQ multiplex PCR; TCRdb's copy has only in-frame clones and leaves some out. The sample yields more than 3,000 clones, 70% to 80% seen once. The CDR3 has 12 residues. Germline CDR1 reads MDHEN; CDR2 reads SYDVKM. Trimming left V 5 bases short and J 8 bases short, with 12 bases between. The receptor was derived from a woman between 55 and 75 years old in good health, CMV-negative, and a related stem cell transplant donor. The genes are TRBV28 and TRBJ1-1, with a weak D call TRBD1 (6 bases). The sequenced sample was memory CD8+ T cells sorted from blood. CDR3 sequence: CASSPPGTEAFF. In nucleotides, the CDR3 is TGTGCCAGCAGTCCCCCCGGGACAGAAGCTTTCTTT.